This T cell receptor beta chain comes out of a study of regulatory T cells in long-lasting Graves disease. Trimming removed 4 bases from V and 1 base from J; junction bases left unmatched: 3. CDR1 is SGDLS and CDR2 is YYNGEE in the germline V gene. The CDR3 loop spans 15 amino acids. General study points: Newly diagnosed patients had higher TCR diversity than persistent Graves' patients did.

To make TCR beta libraries, researchers used iRepertoire HTBI primers and Arm-PCR of CDR3 regions. In the authors' workflow: Samples revealed fewer than 65 TRBV and 14 TRBJ segments. TCRdb used MiXCR to reprocess the multiplex PCR reads, holding one entry per CDR3 protein. TCRdb, not the original authors, processed these V and J calls. Of a few hundred thousand distinct CDR3 sequences listed, approximately 16% are singletons. This clonotype was observed a few times. Antigen unknown. Indicated time point: newly diagnosed GD, antithyroid drugs for less than 3 months. The TCR library used RNA extracted from PBMCs. From an endocrinology department in Xi'an, China, came the patients. These sequences were also reported in another study, on T cells in Graves' hyperthyroidism and ophthalmopathy.

The chain has TRBV9 and TRBJ2-2; 8 bases agree with TRBD2. Sequences were derived from peripheral blood mononuclear cells (PBMCs), sampled at new diagnosis, from a patient treated with antithyroid drugs. The TCR comes from a woman under 30 with Graves disease. CDR3 protein: CASSTSGGNTGELFF. The CDR3, as DNA: TGTGCCAGCAGCACAAGCGGGGGGAACACCGGGGAGCTGTTTTTT.